The 27 T cell receptor beta chains reported below all come from one sample, sequenced in a study of cytomegalovirus exposure and HLA in healthy donors. PCR amplification relied on 60 Vbeta primers (plus 13 Jbeta primers). The assay was immunoSEQ multiplex PCR, and TCRdb's table has in-frame clones only and misses some. The table shows some 160,000 clones, with 65% to 85% occurring only once. The sequenced material came from PBMCs. Receptors were obtained from a man aged 50 to 60 in good health and CMV-seropositive.

This chain's CDR3 is CASSLRGGLSYEQYF. As DNA, the CDR3 is TGTGCCAGCAGCTTACGGGGGGGCCTTTCCTACGAGCAGTACTTC. This chain connects TRBV5-4 to TRBJ2-7, with TRBD2 matching 8 bases. Germline-derived CDR1 and CDR2 are SGHNT and YYREEE (reference sequence). V lost 2 bases, J lost 1 base, and 5 bases stayed unmatched. CDR3 length equals 15 residues. The whole variable domain, filled in from reference TRBV5-4 and TRBJ2-7, reads ETGVTQSPTHLIKTRGQQVTLRCSSQSGHNTVSWYQQALGQGPQFIFQYYREEENGRGNFPPRFSGLQFPNYSSELNVNALELDDSALYLCASSLRGGLSYEQYFGPGTRLTVT.

The chain carries TRBV7-2 and TRBJ2-2, with 12 bases matching TRBD1. Germline V gives CDR1 SGHTA, CDR2 FQGNSA. The CDR3 is 16 residues long. The junction had 4 bases not matched to a gene; V was cut back by 0 bases and J by 8 bases. In DNA form, the CDR3 reads TGTGCCAGCAGCTTAGCCGGGACAGGGGGCGAAGGGGAGCTGTTTTTT. This translates into CASSLAGTGGEGELFF.

The chain links TRBV4-3 to TRBJ2-1, with TRBD1 as a possible D gene (6 bases). V was pared by 3 bases and J by 2 bases, with 17 bases between. The CDR3 covers 17 residues. In germline, CDR1 is LGHNA, CDR2 YSLEER. The CDR3 loop reads CASSHPPGDTPYNEQFF. CDR3 DNA: TGCGCCAGCAGCCACCCTCCAGGGGACACCCCCTACAATGAGCAGTTCTTC.

V gene TRBV19 combines with J gene TRBJ2-2; 8 bases agree with TRBD1. Unmatched junction bases numbered 6, after V lost 11 bases and J lost 4 bases. The CDR3 sequence is 13 residues long. Per the germline V gene, CDR1 is LNHDA and CDR2 is SQIVND (reference sequence). The CDR3 coding sequence is TGTGCCTCCGGACAGGGACGCACCGGGGAGCTGTTTTTT. This translates into CASGQGRTGELFF.

The gene calls are TRBV7-2 and TRBJ2-5, with D possibly being TRBD2 (6 bases). Germline assignment: CDR1 SGHTA and CDR2 FQGNSA. V lost 3 bases, J lost 1 base, and 15 bases lay in between. This CDR3 spans 16 amino acids. The CDR3 reads CASSFGGSMAQETQYF. CDR3 nucleotides: TGTGCCAGCAGCTTTGGGGGGAGCATGGCCCAAGAGACCCAGTACTTC.

This clone was seen only once. This chain uses TRBV28 with TRBJ2-2; TRBD1 might be the D (5 bases). The CDR3 sequence is 14 residues long. Germline V lookup: CDR1 MDHEN, CDR2 SYDVKM. V dropped 7 bases and J dropped 5 bases, with 14 bases sitting between them. The CDR3 sequence is CASKIPAGTGELFF. The CDR3 nucleotides read TGTGCCAGCAAGATCCCGGCAGGGACCGGGGAGCTGTTTTTT. The whole variable domain, filled in from reference TRBV28 and TRBJ2-2, reads DVKVTQSSRYLVKRTGEKVFLECVQDMDHENMFWYRQDPGLGLRLIYFSYDVKMKEKGDIPEGYSVSREKKERFSLILESASTNQTSMYLCASKIPAGTGELFFGEGSRLTVL.

This clone was picked up a small number of times. The chain joins TRBV4-3 to TRBJ1-1, with 8 bases matching TRBD1. CDR1 is LGHNA, CDR2 YSLEER, per germline. The CDR3 runs 15 residues. V shed 5 bases and J 0 bases; nucleotides not matched to a gene: 5. The CDR3 is CASSRTGIMNTEAFF. CDR3 bases: TGCGCCAGCAGCAGGACAGGGATTATGAACACTGAAGCTTTCTTT.

The CDR3 sequence is CASLAGAITDTQYF. In DNA form, the CDR3 reads TGCGCCAGTCTAGCGGGGGCTATCACAGATACGCAGTATTTT. The V gene is TRBV5-1, the J gene TRBJ2-3, with 10 nucleotides matching TRBD2. This CDR3 is built from 14 residues. Germline CDR1 SGHRS, CDR2 YFSETQ. V gave up 8 bases and J gave up 2 bases; unmatched junction bases: 5.

V usage is TRBV9 and J usage is TRBJ1-2; maybe TRBD1 (6 bases). The CDR3 runs 15 residues. With 4 bases removed from V and 2 bases from J, the gap between germline ends came to 15 bases. The germline CDR1 and CDR2 sequences are SGDLS and YYNGEE. The CDR3, as DNA: TGTGCCAGCAGCCCTGGGGGGGGCCGGAACTATGGCTACACCTTC. Its translation is CASSPGGGRNYGYTF.

V and J are TRBV19 and TRBJ2-7, with 9 nucleotides matching TRBD2. The V gene end was trimmed by 6 bases and the J gene end by 1 base; junction bases not matched to a gene: 4. The CDR3 has 14 residues. Germline V lookup: CDR1 LNHDA, CDR2 SQIVND (reference sequence). CDR3 sequence: CASRREGSSYEQYF. For the CDR3, the DNA is TGTGCCAGTAGGCGGGAGGGTAGTTCCTACGAGCAGTACTTC.

This clone has just a few counts. V gene TRBV28 combines with J gene TRBJ2-1; a possible D gene is TRBD1 (6 bases). Germline lookup yields CDR1 MDHEN and CDR2 SYDVKM. The V end lost 5 bases, the J end lost 3 bases, and 20 bases lay between the germline ends. There are 17 residues in the CDR3. The CDR3 DNA reads as TGTGCCAGCAGTCTTCCCACTGGGGGCGGTTACTACAATGAGCAGTTCTTC. As protein: CASSLPTGGGYYNEQFF.

This clone is a singleton in its sample. V gene TRBV28 combines with J gene TRBJ2-3, with a tentative D call TRBD2 (6 bases). CDR1 MDHEN and CDR2 SYDVKM come from the germline V gene. This CDR3 has 15 residues. Deletions cut 5 bases from V and 0 bases from J, with 12 bases between. As DNA, the CDR3 is TGTGCCAGCAGTCCCCAGGGAGGCAGCACAGATACGCAGTATTTT. Translating it yields CASSPQGGSTDTQYF. The variable domain in full, with the rest retrieved from reference TRBV28 and TRBJ2-3, is DVKVTQSSRYLVKRTGEKVFLECVQDMDHENMFWYRQDPGLGLRLIYFSYDVKMKEKGDIPEGYSVSREKKERFSLILESASTNQTSMYLCASSPQGGSTDTQYFGPGTRLTVL.

This clone came up a few times. The gene calls are TRBV2 and TRBJ2-7; 10 nucleotides agree with TRBD1. With V trimmed by 6 bases and J by 6 bases, 17 bases remained unmatched. From germline, CDR1 is SNHLY and CDR2 FYNNEI. CDR3 length equals 17 residues. In nucleotides, the CDR3 is TGTGCCAGCAGCCCCCGCGGGCCGGGGACAGGGGACGGCGAGCAGTACTTC. Protein: CASSPRGPGTGDGEQYF.

This chain connects TRBV2 to TRBJ1-1; TRBD1 matches 7 bases. This CDR3 region has 13 residues. The germline V gene encodes CDR1 SNHLY and CDR2 FYNNEI. The ends lost 8 bases at V and 7 bases at J; junction bases unmatched: 10. CDR3 residues: CASRTGARGEAFF. The CDR3 DNA sequence: TGTGCCAGCCGAACAGGGGCGAGGGGTGAAGCTTTCTTT.

This chain connects TRBV25-1 to TRBJ2-7; the match to TRBD1 covers 8 bases. The CDR3 is made up of 14 amino acids. J was trimmed by 4 bases and V by 2 bases; bases with no gene match: 4. From germline, CDR1 is MGHDK and CDR2 SYGVNS. CDR3 residues: CASSEDQGAYEQYF. The CDR3 nucleotides read TGTGCCAGCAGTGAAGACCAGGGGGCGTACGAGCAGTACTTC.

The V call is TRBV6-5, the J call TRBJ2-3; 9 nucleotides line up with TRBD2. CDR3 length equals 14 residues. The junction had 6 bases not matched to a gene; V was cut back by 11 bases and J by 0 bases. Germline-derived CDR1 and CDR2 are MNHEY and SVGAGI. The CDR3 nucleotides read TGTGCCTCGCGGGGGGGTATTAGCACAGATACGCAGTATTTT. This translates into CASRGGISTDTQYF.

This chain links TRBV30 with TRBJ1-2; perhaps TRBD1 as D (5 bases). The CDR3 is made up of 14 amino acids. Germline CDR1 and CDR2: GTSNPN and SVGIG (reference sequence). With 4 bases removed from V and 5 bases from J, the gap between germline ends came to 17 bases. In DNA, the CDR3 is TGTGCCTGGATAAGAGGACGGGGGATGTATGGCTACACCTTC. Translating it yields CAWIRGRGMYGYTF.

This CDR3 reads CSARGRSEAFF. Here the CDR3 DNA reads TGCAGTGCTAGGGGGCGCTCTGAAGCTTTCTTT. The chain combines TRBV20-1 with TRBJ1-1, with D possibly matching TRBD1 (5 bases). The germline gives CDR1 DFQATT, CDR2 SNEGSKA (reference sequence). V gave up 3 bases and J gave up 6 bases, with 8 bases separating them. This CDR3 has 11 amino acids.

The rearrangement uses TRBV4-2 and TRBJ2-4, with D perhaps matching TRBD1 (5 bases). The CDR3 length is 18 residues. V was clipped by 4 bases and J by 0 bases, with 19 bases between them. Germline values: CDR1 LGHNA, CDR2 YNFKEQ. The CDR3 nucleotides read TGTGCCAGCAGCCCAAGATCAGGGTCCCCTTTAGCCAAAAACATTCAGTACTTC. Its protein is CASSPRSGSPLAKNIQYF.

The chain combines TRBV20-1 with TRBJ1-1, with D hard to call. The germline CDR1 and CDR2 sequences are DFQATT and SNEGSKA (reference sequence). Trimming left V 8 bases short and J 2 bases short, with 9 bases between. CDR3 size: 11 residues. In DNA, the CDR3 is TGCAGTAGCCAGGTTAACACTGAAGCTTTCTTT. It encodes CSSQVNTEAFF.

The chain has TRBV5-6 and TRBJ1-2, with TRBD1 matching 7 bases. The CDR3 totals 14 residues. The J segment lost 4 bases and the V segment lost 4 bases, leaving 7 bases of the junction unmatched. The V gene's germline CDR1 is SGHDT and CDR2 YYEEEE. CDR3 sequence reads: CASSGQGQLYGYTF. In nucleotides, the CDR3 is TGTGCCAGCAGCGGTCAGGGACAGCTCTATGGCTACACCTTC. The whole variable domain, remainder taken from reference TRBV5-6 and TRBJ1-2, is DAGVTQSPTHLIKTRGQQVTLRCSPKSGHDTVSWYQQALGQGPQFIFQYYEEEERQRGNFPDRFSGHQFPNYSSELNVNALLLGDSALYLCASSGQGQLYGYTFGSGTRLTVV.

The rearrangement links TRBV15 to TRBJ1-1, with a tentative D call TRBD1 (5 bases). Germline CDR1 and CDR2: LNHNV and YYDKDF (reference sequence). This CDR3 is 16 amino acids long. Trimming took off 0 bases at V and 5 bases at J, with 16 bases between the two ends. This CDR3 is CATSRDLGGAGTEAFF. The CDR3 DNA reads as TGTGCCACCAGCAGAGATTTGGGAGGGGCCGGAACTGAAGCTTTCTTT.

This rearrangement joins TRBV28 to TRBJ2-7; 8 bases map to TRBD2. The germline gives CDR1 MDHEN, CDR2 SYDVKM. The CDR3 totals 15 residues. V gave up 4 bases and J gave up 5 bases; unmatched junction bases: 10. CDR3 nucleotides: TGTGCCAGCAGTTCAGCCCCGGGGGGGCCCGACGAGCAGTACTTC. Residues: CASSSAPGGPDEQYF.

DNA for the CDR3: TGTGCCAGCAGCCTCAGGGGTTCTTCCTACAATGAGCAGTTCTTC. Protein product: CASSLRGSSYNEQFF. This sequence joins TRBV5-8 and TRBJ2-1; D might be TRBD1 (6 bases). The CDR3 is 15 amino acids. Per germline, CDR1 SGHTS and CDR2 YDEGEE. V lost 4 bases, J lost 1 base, and 12 bases lay in between.

The V and J genes are TRBV25-1 and TRBJ1-1; no clear D gene. The V gene lost 0 bases and the J gene lost 6 bases, with 17 bases spanning the gap. In germline, CDR1 is MGHDK, CDR2 SYGVNS. The CDR3 totals 16 residues. The CDR3: CASSEYGRRGSAEAFF. CDR3 sequence (DNA): TGTGCCAGCAGTGAATATGGAAGGAGAGGAAGCGCTGAAGCTTTCTTT.

This chain links TRBV27 with TRBJ2-7; a weak D match, TRBD2 (6 bases). The CDR3 extends over 15 amino acids. V was cut by 6 bases and J by 7 bases, with 22 bases left in between. Germline assignment: CDR1 MNHEY and CDR2 SMNVEV (reference sequence). The DNA for the CDR3 is TGTGCCAGCAGCCAACCCGGTACTAGCATGGGTGAGCAGTACTTC. Translating it yields CASSQPGTSMGEQYF.

The V call is TRBV30, the J call TRBJ1-2, with 8 bases matching TRBD1. CDR1 is GTSNPN, CDR2 SVGIG, per germline (reference sequence). V shed 3 bases, J shed 8 bases, and the junction held 8 bases outside the gene matches. The CDR3 is 13 amino acids. For the CDR3, the DNA is TGTGCCTGGAGCCCCGGGACAGGTCGCGGCTACACCTTC. Translating gives CAWSPGTGRGYTF.